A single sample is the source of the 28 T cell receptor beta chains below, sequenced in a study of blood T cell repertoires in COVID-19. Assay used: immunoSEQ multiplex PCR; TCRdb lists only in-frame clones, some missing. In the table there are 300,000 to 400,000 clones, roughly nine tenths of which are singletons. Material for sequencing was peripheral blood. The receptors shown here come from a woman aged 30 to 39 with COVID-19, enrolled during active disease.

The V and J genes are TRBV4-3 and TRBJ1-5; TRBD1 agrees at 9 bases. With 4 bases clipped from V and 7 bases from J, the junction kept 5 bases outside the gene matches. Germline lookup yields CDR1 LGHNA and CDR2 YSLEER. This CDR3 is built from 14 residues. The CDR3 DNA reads TGCGCCAGCAGCCTATCAACAGGGGGCCAGCCCCAGCATTTT. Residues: CASSLSTGGQPQHF.

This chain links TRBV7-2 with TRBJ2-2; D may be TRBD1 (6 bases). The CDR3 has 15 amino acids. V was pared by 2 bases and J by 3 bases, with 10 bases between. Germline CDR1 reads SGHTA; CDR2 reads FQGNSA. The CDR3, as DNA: TGTGCCAGCAGCTTAAACAGGGTAGACACCGGGGAGCTGTTTTTT. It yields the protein CASSLNRVDTGELFF.

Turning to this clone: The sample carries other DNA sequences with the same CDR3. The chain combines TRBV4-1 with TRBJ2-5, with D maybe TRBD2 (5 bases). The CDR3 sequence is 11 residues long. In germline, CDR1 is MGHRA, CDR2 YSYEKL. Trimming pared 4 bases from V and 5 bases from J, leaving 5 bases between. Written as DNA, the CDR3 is TGCGCCAGCAGCCGCGGGGAGACCCAGTACTTC. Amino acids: CASSRGETQYF.

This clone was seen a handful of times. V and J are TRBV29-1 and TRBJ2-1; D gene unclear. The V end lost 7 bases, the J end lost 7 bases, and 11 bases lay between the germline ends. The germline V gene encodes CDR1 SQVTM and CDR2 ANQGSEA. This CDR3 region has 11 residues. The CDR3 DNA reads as TGCAGCGCTAATGACTTAAATGAGCAGTTCTTC. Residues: CSANDLNEQFF.

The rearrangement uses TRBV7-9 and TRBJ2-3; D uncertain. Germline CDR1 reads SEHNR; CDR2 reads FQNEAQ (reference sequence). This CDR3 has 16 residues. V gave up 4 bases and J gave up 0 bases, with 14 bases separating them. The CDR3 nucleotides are TGTGCCAGCAGCTCATCAATGCTATCTAGCACAGATACGCAGTATTTT. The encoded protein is CASSSSMLSSTDTQYF.

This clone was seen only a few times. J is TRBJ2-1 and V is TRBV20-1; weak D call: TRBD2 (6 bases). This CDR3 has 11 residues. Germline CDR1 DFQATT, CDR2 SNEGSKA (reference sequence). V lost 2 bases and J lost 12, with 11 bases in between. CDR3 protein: CSARQTGGQFF. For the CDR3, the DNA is TGCAGTGCTAGACAAACCGGGGGGCAGTTCTTC.

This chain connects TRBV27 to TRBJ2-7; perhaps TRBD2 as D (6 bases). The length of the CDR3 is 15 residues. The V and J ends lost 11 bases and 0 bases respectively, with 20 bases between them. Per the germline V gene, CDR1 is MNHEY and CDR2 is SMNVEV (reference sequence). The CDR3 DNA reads TGTGCCTTTAACCAACAGGAGGGAGTCTCCTACGAGCAGTACGTC. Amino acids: CAFNQQEGVSYEQYV.

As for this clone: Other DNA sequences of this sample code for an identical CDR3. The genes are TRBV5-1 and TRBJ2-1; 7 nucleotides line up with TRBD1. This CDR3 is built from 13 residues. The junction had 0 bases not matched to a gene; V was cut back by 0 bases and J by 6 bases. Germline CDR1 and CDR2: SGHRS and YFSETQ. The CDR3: CASSLGTGNEQFF. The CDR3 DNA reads TGCGCCAGCAGCTTGGGGACAGGCAATGAGCAGTTCTTC.

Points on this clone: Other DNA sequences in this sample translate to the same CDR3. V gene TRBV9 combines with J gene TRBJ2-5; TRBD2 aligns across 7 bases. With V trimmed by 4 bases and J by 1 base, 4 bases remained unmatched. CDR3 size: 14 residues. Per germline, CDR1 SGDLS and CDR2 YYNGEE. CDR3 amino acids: CASSPRGVQETQYF. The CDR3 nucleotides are TGTGCCAGCAGCCCCCGGGGGGTCCAAGAGACCCAGTACTTC.

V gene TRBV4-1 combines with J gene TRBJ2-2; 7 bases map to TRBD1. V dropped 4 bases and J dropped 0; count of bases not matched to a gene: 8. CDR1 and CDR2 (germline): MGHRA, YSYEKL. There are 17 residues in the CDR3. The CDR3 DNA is TGCGCCAGCAGCCGCCGACAGGGCCAAACGAACACCGGGGAGCTGTTTTTT. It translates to CASSRRQGQTNTGELFF.

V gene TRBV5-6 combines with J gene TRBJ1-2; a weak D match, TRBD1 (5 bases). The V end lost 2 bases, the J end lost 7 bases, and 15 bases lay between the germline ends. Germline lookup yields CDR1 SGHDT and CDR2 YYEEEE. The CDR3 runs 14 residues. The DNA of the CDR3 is TGTGCCAGCAGCTTCCGGGGGGTGCTGGCTGGCTACACCTTC. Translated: CASSFRGVLAGYTF.

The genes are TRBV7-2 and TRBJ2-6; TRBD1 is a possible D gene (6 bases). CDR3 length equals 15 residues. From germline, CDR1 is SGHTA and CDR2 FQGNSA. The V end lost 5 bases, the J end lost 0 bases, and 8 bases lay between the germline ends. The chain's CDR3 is CASSPQGSGANVLTF. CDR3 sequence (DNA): TGTGCCAGCAGCCCACAGGGCTCTGGGGCCAACGTCCTGACTTTC.

The CDR3 sequence is CAISGRGNTEAFF. The DNA for the CDR3 is TGTGCCATCAGTGGGCGGGGGAACACTGAAGCTTTCTTT. This chain connects TRBV10-3 to TRBJ1-1; unclear D gene. Germline lookup yields CDR1 ENHRY and CDR2 SYGVKD. This CDR3 has 13 residues. Trimming left V 4 bases short and J 1 base short, with 7 bases between.

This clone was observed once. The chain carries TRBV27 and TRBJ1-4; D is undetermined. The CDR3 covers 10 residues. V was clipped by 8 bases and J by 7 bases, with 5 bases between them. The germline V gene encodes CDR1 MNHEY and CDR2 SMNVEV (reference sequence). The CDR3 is CASRGEKLFF. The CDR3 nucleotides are TGTGCCAGCCGGGGTGAAAAACTGTTTTTT. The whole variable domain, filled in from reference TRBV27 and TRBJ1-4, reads EAQVTQNPRYLITVTGKKLTVTCSQNMNHEYMSWYRQDPGLGLRQIYYSMNVEVTDKGDVPEGYKVSRKEKRNFPLILESPSPNQTSLYFCASRGEKLFFGSGTQLSVL.

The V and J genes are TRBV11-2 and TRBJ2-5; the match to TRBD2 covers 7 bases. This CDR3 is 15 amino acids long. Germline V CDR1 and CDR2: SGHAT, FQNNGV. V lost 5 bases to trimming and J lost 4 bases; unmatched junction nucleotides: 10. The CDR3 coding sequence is TGTGCCAGCAGCCCCTCGACGGGGGGAGGAGAGACCCAGTACTTC. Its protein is CASSPSTGGGETQYF.

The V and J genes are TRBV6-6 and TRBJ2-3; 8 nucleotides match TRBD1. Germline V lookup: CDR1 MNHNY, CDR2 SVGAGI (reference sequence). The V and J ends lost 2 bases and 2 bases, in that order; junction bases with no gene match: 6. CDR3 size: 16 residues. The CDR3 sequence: CASSYERTGNTDTQYF. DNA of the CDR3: TGTGCCAGCAGTTACGAGAGGACAGGGAACACAGATACGCAGTATTTT.

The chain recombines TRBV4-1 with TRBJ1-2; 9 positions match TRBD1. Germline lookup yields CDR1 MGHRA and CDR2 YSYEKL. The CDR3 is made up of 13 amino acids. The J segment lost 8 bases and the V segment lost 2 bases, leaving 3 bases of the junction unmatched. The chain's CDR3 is CASSQRTGDGYTF. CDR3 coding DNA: TGCGCCAGCAGCCAAAGGACAGGGGACGGCTACACCTTC.

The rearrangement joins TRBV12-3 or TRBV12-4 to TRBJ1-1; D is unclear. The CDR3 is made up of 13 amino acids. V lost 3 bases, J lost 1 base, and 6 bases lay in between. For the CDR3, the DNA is TGTGCCAGCAGTTTTCCCGGGAACACTGAAGCTTTCTTT. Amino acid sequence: CASSFPGNTEAFF.

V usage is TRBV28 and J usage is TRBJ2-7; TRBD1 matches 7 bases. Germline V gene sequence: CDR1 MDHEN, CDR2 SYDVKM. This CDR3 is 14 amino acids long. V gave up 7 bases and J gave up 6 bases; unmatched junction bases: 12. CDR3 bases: TGTGCCAGCAATTTCCGGGACAGCCCCCTCGAGCAGTACGTC. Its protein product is CASNFRDSPLEQYV.

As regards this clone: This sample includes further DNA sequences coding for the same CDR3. The CDR3 is CASSPTGNTEAFF. For the CDR3, the DNA is TGTGCCAGCAGCCCCACTGGGAACACTGAAGCTTTCTTT. The V gene is TRBV7-9, the J gene TRBJ1-1; D unclear. The V and J ends lost 5 bases and 1 base respectively, with 8 bases between them. Germline CDR1 is SEHNR and CDR2 is FQNEAQ (reference sequence). The CDR3 length is 13 residues.

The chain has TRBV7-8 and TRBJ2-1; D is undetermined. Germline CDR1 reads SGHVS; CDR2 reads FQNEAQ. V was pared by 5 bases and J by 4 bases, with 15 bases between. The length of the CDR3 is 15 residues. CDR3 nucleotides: TGTGCCAGCAGCCCCCGTCGGGTAGGATACAATGAGCAGTTCTTC. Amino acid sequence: CASSPRRVGYNEQFF.

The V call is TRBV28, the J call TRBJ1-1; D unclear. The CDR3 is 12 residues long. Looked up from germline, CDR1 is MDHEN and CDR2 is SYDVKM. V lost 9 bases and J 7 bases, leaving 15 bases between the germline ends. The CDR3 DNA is TGTGCCAGTCGAGGCGGCGGAATTGAAGCTTTCTTT. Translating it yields CASRGGGIEAFF.

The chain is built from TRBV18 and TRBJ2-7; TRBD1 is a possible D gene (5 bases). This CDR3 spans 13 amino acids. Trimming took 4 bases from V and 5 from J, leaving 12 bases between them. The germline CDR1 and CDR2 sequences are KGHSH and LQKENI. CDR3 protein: CASSQSQGNEQYF. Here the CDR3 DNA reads TGTGCCAGCTCACAGTCTCAGGGCAACGAGCAGTACTTC. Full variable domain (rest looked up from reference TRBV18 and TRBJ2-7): NAGVMQNPRHLVRRRGQEARLRCSPMKGHSHVYWYRQLPEEGLKFMVYLQKENIIDESGMPKERFSAEFPKEGPSILRIQQVVRGDSAAYFCASSQSQGNEQYFGPGTRLTVT.

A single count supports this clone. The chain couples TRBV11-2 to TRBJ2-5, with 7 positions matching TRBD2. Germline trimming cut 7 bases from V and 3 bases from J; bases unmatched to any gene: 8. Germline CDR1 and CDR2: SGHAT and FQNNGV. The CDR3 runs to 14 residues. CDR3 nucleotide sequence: TGTGCCAGCACCCAGGGCACTAGCGAAGAGACCCAGTACTTC. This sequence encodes CASTQGTSEETQYF.

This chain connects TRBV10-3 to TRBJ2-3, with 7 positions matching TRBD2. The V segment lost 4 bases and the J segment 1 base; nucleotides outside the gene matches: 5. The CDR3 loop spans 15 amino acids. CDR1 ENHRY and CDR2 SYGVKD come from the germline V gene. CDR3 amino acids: CAISALAEGTDTQYF. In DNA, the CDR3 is TGTGCCATCAGTGCTCTAGCGGAGGGCACAGATACGCAGTATTTT.

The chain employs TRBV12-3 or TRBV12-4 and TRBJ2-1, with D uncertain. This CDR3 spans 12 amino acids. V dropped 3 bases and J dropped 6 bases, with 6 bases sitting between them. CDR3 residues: CASSFAVNEQFF. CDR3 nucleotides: TGTGCCAGCAGTTTCGCGGTCAATGAGCAGTTCTTC.

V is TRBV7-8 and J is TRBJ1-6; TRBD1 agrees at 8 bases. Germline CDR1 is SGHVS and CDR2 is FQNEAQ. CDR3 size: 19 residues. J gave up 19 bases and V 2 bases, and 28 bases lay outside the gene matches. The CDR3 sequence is CASSLTSPFDRGEGGRHHF. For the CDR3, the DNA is TGTGCCAGCAGCTTAACTTCCCCCTTCGACAGGGGAGAGGGCGGCCGACATCACTTT.

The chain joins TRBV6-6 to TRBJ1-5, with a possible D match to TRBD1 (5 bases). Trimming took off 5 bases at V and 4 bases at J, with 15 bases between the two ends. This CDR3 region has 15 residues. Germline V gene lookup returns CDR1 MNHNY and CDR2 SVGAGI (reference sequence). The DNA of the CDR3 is TGTGCCAGCAGTGAGGGACTGACTCTTAATCAGCCCCAGCATTTT. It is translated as CASSEGLTLNQPQHF.